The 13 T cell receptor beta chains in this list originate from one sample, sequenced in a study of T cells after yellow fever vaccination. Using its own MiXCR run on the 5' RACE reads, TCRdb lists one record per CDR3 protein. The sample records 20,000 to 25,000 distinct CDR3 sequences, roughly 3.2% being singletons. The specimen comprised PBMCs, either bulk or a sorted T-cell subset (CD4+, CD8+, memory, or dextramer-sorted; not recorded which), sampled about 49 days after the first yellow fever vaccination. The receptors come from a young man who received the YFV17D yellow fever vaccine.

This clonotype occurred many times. CDR3 sequence: CASSPLATEAFF. For the CDR3, the DNA is TGTGCCAGCTCACCCCTGGCCACTGAAGCTTTCTTT. The J gene is TRBJ1-1, the V gene TRBV18; no clear D. The CDR3 is made up of 12 amino acids. From germline, CDR1 is KGHSH and CDR2 LQKENI. Trimming took 3 bases from V and 4 from J, leaving 6 bases between them.

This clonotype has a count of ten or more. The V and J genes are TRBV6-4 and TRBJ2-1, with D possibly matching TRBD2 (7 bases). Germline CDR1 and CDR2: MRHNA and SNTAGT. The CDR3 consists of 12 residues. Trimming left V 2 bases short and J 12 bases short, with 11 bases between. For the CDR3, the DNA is TGTGCCAGCAGTGACAGGGGGGGCCCGCAGTTCTTC. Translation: CASSDRGGPQFF.

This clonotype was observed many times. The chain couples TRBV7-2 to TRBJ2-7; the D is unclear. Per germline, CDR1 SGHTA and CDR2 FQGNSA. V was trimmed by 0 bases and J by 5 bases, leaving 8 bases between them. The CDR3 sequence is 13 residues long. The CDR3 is CASSLALTDEQYV. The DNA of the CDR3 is TGTGCCAGCAGCTTAGCGTTAACTGACGAGCAGTACGTC.

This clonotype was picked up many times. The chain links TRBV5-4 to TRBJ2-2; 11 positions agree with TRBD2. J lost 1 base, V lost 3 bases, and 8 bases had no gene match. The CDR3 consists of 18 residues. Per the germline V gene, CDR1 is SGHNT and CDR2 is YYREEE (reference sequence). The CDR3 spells CASSSRLAGGLNTGELFF. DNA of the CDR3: TGTGCCAGCAGCTCCCGGCTAGCGGGGGGCCTGAACACCGGGGAGCTGTTTTTT.

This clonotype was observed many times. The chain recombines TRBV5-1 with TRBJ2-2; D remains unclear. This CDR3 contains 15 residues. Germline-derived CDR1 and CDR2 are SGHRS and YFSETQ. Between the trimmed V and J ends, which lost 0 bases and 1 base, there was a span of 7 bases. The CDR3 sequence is CASSLAVGNTGELFF. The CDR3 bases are TGCGCCAGCAGCTTGGCCGTTGGGAACACCGGGGAGCTGTTTTTT.

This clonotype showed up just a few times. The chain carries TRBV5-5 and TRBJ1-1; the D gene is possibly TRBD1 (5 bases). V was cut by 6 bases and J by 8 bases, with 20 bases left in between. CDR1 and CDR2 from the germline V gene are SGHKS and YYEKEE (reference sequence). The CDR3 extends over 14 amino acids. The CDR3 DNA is TGTGCCAGCAATGACAGAGGCGGGAGGCCCGAAGCTTTCTTT. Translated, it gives CASNDRGGRPEAFF. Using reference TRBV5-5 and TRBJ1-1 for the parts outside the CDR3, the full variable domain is DAGVTQSPTHLIKTRGQQVTLRCSPISGHKSVSWYQQVLGQGPQFIFQYYEKEERGRGNFPDRFSARQFPNYSSELNVNALLLGDSALYLCASNDRGGRPEAFFGQGTRLTVV.

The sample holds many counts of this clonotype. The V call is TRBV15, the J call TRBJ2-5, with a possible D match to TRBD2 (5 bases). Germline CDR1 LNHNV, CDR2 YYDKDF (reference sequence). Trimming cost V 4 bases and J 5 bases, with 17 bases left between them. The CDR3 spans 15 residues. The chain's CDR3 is CATSNQFSPGETQYF. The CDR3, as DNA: TGTGCCACCAGCAATCAGTTTTCCCCGGGGGAGACCCAGTACTTC.

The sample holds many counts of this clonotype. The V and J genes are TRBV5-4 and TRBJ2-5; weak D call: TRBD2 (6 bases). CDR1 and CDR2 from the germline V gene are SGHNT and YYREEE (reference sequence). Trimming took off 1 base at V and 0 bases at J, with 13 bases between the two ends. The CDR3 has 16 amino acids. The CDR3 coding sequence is TGTGCCAGCAGCTTGAGTGGGGACTCGTACCAAGAGACCCAGTACTTC. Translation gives CASSLSGDSYQETQYF.

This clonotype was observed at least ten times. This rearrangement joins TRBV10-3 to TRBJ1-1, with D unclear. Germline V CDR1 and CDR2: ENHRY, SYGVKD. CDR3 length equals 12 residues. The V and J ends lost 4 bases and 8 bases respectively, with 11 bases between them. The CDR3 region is CAISGIGREAFF. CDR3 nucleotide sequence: TGTGCCATCAGTGGGATTGGACGCGAAGCTTTCTTT.

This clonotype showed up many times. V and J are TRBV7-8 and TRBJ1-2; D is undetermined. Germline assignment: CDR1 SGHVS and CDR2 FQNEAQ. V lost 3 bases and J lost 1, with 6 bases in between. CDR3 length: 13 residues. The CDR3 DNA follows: TGTGCCAGCAGCTTCACAGTTAACTATGGCTACACCTTC. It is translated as CASSFTVNYGYTF.

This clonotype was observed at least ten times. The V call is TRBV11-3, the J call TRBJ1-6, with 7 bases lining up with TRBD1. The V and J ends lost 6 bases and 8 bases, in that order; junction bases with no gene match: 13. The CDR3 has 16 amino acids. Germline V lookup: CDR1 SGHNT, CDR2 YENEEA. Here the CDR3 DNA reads TGTGCCAGCAGGCTTTGGCAGGGGGTGAGTTATTCACCCCTCCACTTT. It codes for CASRLWQGVSYSPLHF.

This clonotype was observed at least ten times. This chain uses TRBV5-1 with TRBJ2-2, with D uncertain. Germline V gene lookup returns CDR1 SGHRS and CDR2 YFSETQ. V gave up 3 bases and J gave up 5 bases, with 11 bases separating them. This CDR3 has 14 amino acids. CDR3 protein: CASSSHTRTGELFF. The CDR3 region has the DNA TGCGCCAGCAGCTCCCACACAAGAACCGGGGAGCTGTTTTTT.

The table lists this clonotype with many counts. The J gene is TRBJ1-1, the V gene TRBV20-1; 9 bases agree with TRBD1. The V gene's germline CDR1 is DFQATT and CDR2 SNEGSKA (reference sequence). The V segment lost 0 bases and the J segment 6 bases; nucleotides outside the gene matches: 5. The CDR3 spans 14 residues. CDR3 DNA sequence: TGCAGTGCTAGAGAGTCGGGGACAGGGCCTGAAGCTTTCTTT. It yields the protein CSARESGTGPEAFF.